The entry below gives a single TCR beta chain sequence along with its context. Its antigen is not identified. A junction end diverges from the germline sequence, so it may reflect a read error. The source of the sample is a study of siplizumab effects on memory and regulatory T cells. Findings and limits, study-wide: Few alloreactive clones mapped to unstimulated subsets. For mappable alloreactive CD4+ clones, the mean Treg-derived fraction was roughly 70% with siplizumab and approximately 30% in controls. Siplizumab brought about a significant reduction in alloreactive sequences traceable to unstimulated CD4+ memory cells.

The CDR3 loop spans 15 amino acids. Germline-derived CDR1 and CDR2 are SGHVS and FQNEAQ. Assayed TCR templates numbered 90,000 to 100,000 for each sample. Sequencing was performed with immunoSEQ multiplex PCR; in TCRdb, only in-frame clones are kept and a portion is missing. The sample gives some 100,000 clones, around 97% of which show up once; around 0.029% is in the top ten. The specimen sequenced was naive CD4+ T cells sorted from blood. This TCR was sampled from a human donor in good health. V gene TRBV7-8 combines with J gene TRBJ2-1, with a weak D call TRBD1 (5 bases). CDR3 DNA sequence: TGTGCCAGCAGATTAGGGGCAGATTTGGTCGATGAGCAGTTCTTC. Amino acids: CASRLGADLVDEQFF. Based on the CDR3 plus reference TRBV7-8 and TRBJ2-1, the full variable domain is GAGVSQSPRYKVAKRGQDVALRCDPISGHVSLFWYQQALGQGPEFLTYFQNEAQLDKSGLPSDRFFAERPEGSVSTLKIQRTQQEDSAVYLCASRLGADLVDEQFFGPGTRLTVL.